This T cell receptor beta chain was sequenced during a study of identical twins. General study findings and limits: Less excess twin sharing appeared in beta out-of-frame sequences. There was an excess of low generation probability in the out-of-frame alpha sequences that twins shared. Researchers caution that invariant MAIT and iNKT cells could partly confound zero-insertion analyses.

Concerning this clonotype itself: Antigen: not known. A much larger clone sits a single nucleotide away, making a read error possible. No DNA is shown, since the ends of the CDR3 on it are uncertain; the CDR3 is the one TCRdb lists.

Template switching added a universal primer site; cDNA carried unique molecular identifiers. MiXCR, applied by TCRdb to the 5' RACE reads, yields one record per CDR3 protein. Among roughly 1.6 million distinct CDR3 sequences, around 33% were seen once, and the ten largest hold roughly 0.3%. CDR1 and CDR2 (germline): MDHEN, SYDVKM. The CDR3 numbers 12 amino acids, ends counted. The chain couples TRBV28 to TRBJ2-7. The clonotype originates from a newborn girl in good health. The source material was cord blood. This chain's CDR3 is CASILVWNEQYF.